One and the same sample provided the 30 T cell receptor beta chains below, sequenced in a study of CD8+ T cells in alopecia areata (dated by TCRdb to between 2018 and 2020). Library method: the immunoSEQ multiplex PCR assay. For TCR sequencing, RNA was extracted from every sample and reverse transcribed into cDNA to serve as template. In its TCRdb copy, this immuneACCESS table keeps in-frame sequences only and misses some clones. Where compared with another copy, unresolved V genes explain less than half of these, and the others have no known cause. The sample table contains some 120,000 clones; only one count was recorded for about 59% of them. The ten largest clones take up 5.7% of the sample. The time point label of this sample denotes: more than three weeks on oral tofacitinib. The treatment or condition label on this specimen signifies: oral pan-JAK inhibitor, 5-10 mg twice daily. Sequenced here: CD4+ T cells sorted from blood, sampled at week 4, from a patient treated with tofacitinib. These receptors all stem from a human donor with alopecia areata.

The chain is built from TRBV19 and TRBJ2-1, with 9 bases matching TRBD1. This CDR3 is built from 14 residues. The germline CDR1 and CDR2 sequences are LNHDA and SQIVND (reference sequence). Germline trimming cut 3 bases from V and 11 bases from J; bases unmatched to any gene: 8. The CDR3 spells CASSIRDRDGQQFF. Here the CDR3 DNA reads TGTGCCAGTAGTATCCGGGACAGGGACGGCCAGCAGTTCTTC. Full variable domain (remainder filled in from reference TRBV19 and TRBJ2-1): DGGITQSPKYLFRKEGQNVTLSCEQNLNHDAMYWYRQDPGQGLRLIYYSQIVNDFQKGDIAEGYSVSREKKESFPLTVTSAQKNPTAFYLCASSIRDRDGQQFFGPGTRLTVL.

The DNA for the CDR3 is TGTGCCAGCAGCGCGGACCTCCAAGCGAACTATGGCTACACCTTC. Translating gives CASSADLQANYGYTF. The J gene is TRBJ1-2, the V gene TRBV9; no firm D call. The ends were cut back, 3 bases at V and 2 bases at J, with 14 bases in the middle. This CDR3 spans 15 amino acids. Germline CDR1 SGDLS, CDR2 YYNGEE.

The chain is built from TRBV20-1 and TRBJ1-6; D unclear. Looked up from germline, CDR1 is DFQATT and CDR2 is SNEGSKA (reference sequence). CDR3 length: 11 amino acids. Trimming shortened V by 0 bases and J by 9 bases, and 3 bases separated the two germline ends. The chain's CDR3 is CSAREGSPLHF. DNA of the CDR3: TGCAGTGCTAGAGAAGGTTCACCCCTCCACTTT.

The J gene is TRBJ1-5, the V gene TRBV2, with 9 bases identical to TRBD1. Unmatched junction bases numbered 12, after V lost 6 bases and J lost 6 bases. CDR3 length equals 16 residues. From germline, CDR1 is SNHLY and CDR2 FYNNEI. CDR3 sequence reads: CASRAYRGPGSQPQHF. The CDR3 region has the DNA TGTGCCAGCAGGGCCTACAGGGGGCCCGGGAGTCAGCCCCAGCATTTT.

This clone appeared a single time. J is TRBJ1-2 and V is TRBV30; 10 bases fit TRBD1. The CDR3 totals 13 residues. The V gene end was trimmed by 1 base and the J gene end by 8 bases; junction bases not matched to a gene: 4. The germline V gene has CDR1 GTSNPN and CDR2 SVGIG (reference sequence). The CDR3 reads CAWSGTGGVGYTF. CDR3 in DNA: TGTGCCTGGAGTGGGACAGGGGGTGTGGGCTACACCTTC. The variable domain in full, with the rest retrieved from reference TRBV30 and TRBJ1-2, is SQTIHQWPATLVQPVGSPLSLECTVEGTSNPNLYWYRQAAGRGLQLLFYSVGIGQISSEVPQNLSASRPQDRQFILSSKKLLLSDSGFYLCAWSGTGGVGYTFGSGTRLTVV.

The V gene is TRBV29-1, the J gene TRBJ2-7, with no clear D. With 0 bases removed from V and 7 bases from J, the gap between germline ends came to 7 bases. Germline assignment: CDR1 SQVTM and CDR2 ANQGSEA. The CDR3 extends over 11 amino acids. CDR3 amino acids: CSVEDLEEQYF. In DNA form, the CDR3 reads TGCAGCGTTGAAGATCTCGAAGAGCAGTACTTC.

This clone was seen a few times. The V gene is TRBV29-1, the J gene TRBJ1-1; unclear D gene. This CDR3 has 12 amino acids. The germline CDR1 and CDR2 sequences are SQVTM and ANQGSEA. Between the trimmed V and J ends, which lost 7 bases and 5 bases, there was a span of 14 bases. For the CDR3, the DNA is TGCAGCGCCGGGGAGGTTCGGACTGAAGCTTTCTTT. This encodes CSAGEVRTEAFF.

V gene TRBV29-1 combines with J gene TRBJ1-2, with a possible D match to TRBD1 (5 bases). Germline CDR1 reads SQVTM; CDR2 reads ANQGSEA. Between the trimmed V and J ends, which lost 4 bases and 3 bases, there was a span of 9 bases. The CDR3 sequence is 12 residues long. DNA for the CDR3: TGCAGCGTTGGCCCCAGGGACTATGGCTACACCTTC. Translated: CSVGPRDYGYTF.

The chain has TRBV28 and TRBJ1-5; D not resolved. With 4 bases removed from V and 3 bases from J, the gap between germline ends came to 4 bases. CDR1 is MDHEN and CDR2 is SYDVKM in the germline V gene. This CDR3 contains 12 residues. Here the CDR3 reads CASSWDNQPQHF. The CDR3 bases are TGTGCCAGCAGTTGGGACAATCAGCCCCAGCATTTT.

This chain connects TRBV28 to TRBJ1-2; TRBD1 matches at 7 bases. Germline V gives CDR1 MDHEN, CDR2 SYDVKM. The CDR3 contains 15 residues. V gave up 7 bases and J gave up 4 bases; unmatched junction bases: 12. CDR3 DNA sequence: TGTGCCAGCACGACGTACGACAGGGTTTCCTATGGCTACACCTTC. This gives the protein CASTTYDRVSYGYTF.

The rearrangement links TRBV27 to TRBJ1-5, with 8 bases matching TRBD1. CDR1 is MNHEY and CDR2 is SMNVEV in the germline V gene (reference sequence). With V trimmed by 3 bases and J by 6 bases, 7 bases remained unmatched. This CDR3 comprises 15 residues. The DNA for the CDR3 is TGTGCCAGCAGTTTCGGTAAACAGGGGGGTCAGCCCCAGCATTTT. It specifies CASSFGKQGGQPQHF.

This chain joins TRBV6-5 and TRBJ2-3, with 8 bases that match TRBD2. CDR1 is MNHEY and CDR2 is SVGAGI in the germline V gene. The CDR3 extends over 14 amino acids. With 8 bases clipped from V and 0 bases from J, the junction kept 4 bases outside the gene matches. CDR3 sequence: CASRAGASTDTQYF. CDR3 nucleotides: TGTGCCAGCCGAGCGGGGGCTAGCACAGATACGCAGTATTTT.

The rearrangement links TRBV13 to TRBJ2-5; D uncertain. This CDR3 has 14 residues. Germline V CDR1 and CDR2: PRHDT, FYEKMQ (reference sequence). Trimming removed 3 bases at V and 4 bases at J, with 12 bases between. The CDR3 DNA reads TGTGCCAGCAGCTTGGGATGGTTGAGAGAGACCCAGTACTTC. Its protein product is CASSLGWLRETQYF.

In its sample, this clone was seen once. The V gene is TRBV6-6, the J gene TRBJ1-4; 9 positions agree with TRBD1. V was clipped by 2 bases and J by 5 bases; unmatched bases: 3. Germline lookup yields CDR1 MNHNY and CDR2 SVGAGI (reference sequence). There are 15 residues in the CDR3. This chain's CDR3 is CASSYGQGINEKLFF. The CDR3 coding sequence is TGTGCCAGCAGTTACGGACAGGGGATAAATGAAAAACTGTTTTTT.

The chain has TRBV5-1 and TRBJ2-1; 12 bases match TRBD2. CDR1 and CDR2 (germline): SGHRS, YFSETQ. The V and J ends lost 5 bases and 1 base, in that order; junction bases with no gene match: 1. There are 15 residues in the CDR3. The CDR3: CASRLAGGSYNEQFF. The CDR3 DNA reads TGCGCCAGCAGGCTAGCGGGAGGGTCCTACAATGAGCAGTTCTTC.

V is TRBV27 and J is TRBJ2-3; 9 bases fit TRBD1. The CDR3 extends over 14 amino acids. CDR1 is MNHEY, CDR2 SMNVEV, per germline (reference sequence). V lost 6 bases and J lost 5; bases outside the gene matches: 6. The CDR3 loop reads CASRLTGGGDTQYF. As DNA, the CDR3 is TGTGCCAGCAGATTGACAGGGGGAGGAGATACGCAGTATTTT.

V gene TRBV19 combines with J gene TRBJ2-5, with 7 positions matching TRBD1. This CDR3 is 16 amino acids long. With 3 bases clipped from V and 7 bases from J, the junction kept 14 bases outside the gene matches. Looked up from germline, CDR1 is LNHDA and CDR2 is SQIVND (reference sequence). Written as DNA, the CDR3 is TGTGCCAGTAGTATCTCGACAGGGAACGGCCCCGGGACCCAGTACTTC. It is translated as CASSISTGNGPGTQYF.

Regarding this clone: The sample holds other DNA sequences that translate to the same CDR3. V gene TRBV30 combines with J gene TRBJ2-5; D unresolved. Germline V gene lookup returns CDR1 GTSNPN and CDR2 SVGIG (reference sequence). This CDR3 region has 12 residues. V was pared by 0 bases and J by 1 base, with 3 bases between. CDR3 region: CAWSVRQETQYF. The CDR3 coding sequence is TGTGCCTGGAGTGTACGCCAAGAGACCCAGTACTTC.

V usage is TRBV7-2 and J usage is TRBJ1-1, with 7 positions matching TRBD1. Looked up from germline, CDR1 is SGHTA and CDR2 is FQGNSA. This CDR3 is built from 15 residues. V shed 1 base and J 2 bases; nucleotides not matched to a gene: 4. The CDR3 loop is CASSLVGTANTEAFF. DNA of the CDR3: TGTGCCAGCAGCTTAGTAGGGACAGCCAACACTGAAGCTTTCTTT.

The chain is built from TRBV30 and TRBJ2-3; 12 positions match TRBD1. Germline CDR1 GTSNPN, CDR2 SVGIG (reference sequence). There are 14 residues in the CDR3. Trimming cost V 5 bases and J 3 bases; bases outside gene matches: 3. In nucleotides, the CDR3 is TGTGCCTGGGGGACAGGGGGCTTTACAGATACGCAGTATTTT. This translates into CAWGTGGFTDTQYF.

V gene TRBV28 combines with J gene TRBJ2-4; either TRBD1 or TRBD2 may supply D (5 bases each). This CDR3 has 16 residues. Looked up from germline, CDR1 is MDHEN and CDR2 is SYDVKM. Trimming took off 6 bases at V and 1 base at J, with 16 bases between the two ends. CDR3 bases: TGTGCCAGCAGCATAGTGGGGGTGAGGGCCAAAAACATTCAGTACTTC. Its translation: CASSIVGVRAKNIQYF.

This sequence joins TRBV29-1 and TRBJ2-1, with TRBD2 matching 11 bases. V lost 4 bases, J lost 0 bases, and 2 bases stayed unmatched. The CDR3 loop spans 15 amino acids. The V gene's germline CDR1 is SQVTM and CDR2 ANQGSEA. The CDR3 DNA reads as TGCAGCGTTGGACTAGCGGGAACCTCCTACAATGAGCAGTTCTTC. This codes for CSVGLAGTSYNEQFF.

The chain carries TRBV7-9 and TRBJ2-3; TRBD2 matches at 10 bases. Germline CDR1 SEHNR, CDR2 FQNEAQ (reference sequence). V lost 1 base, J lost 5 bases, and 6 bases stayed unmatched. The CDR3 is made up of 16 amino acids. The CDR3 DNA follows: TGTGCCAGCAGCTTAGTCCAGCGGGAGGGCCTAGATACGCAGTATTTT. Its protein is CASSLVQREGLDTQYF.

V is TRBV7-9 and J is TRBJ2-5; 8 bases match TRBD1. The germline V gene has CDR1 SEHNR and CDR2 FQNEAQ (reference sequence). The CDR3 contains 15 residues. V shed 4 bases and J 1 base; nucleotides not matched to a gene: 5. The CDR3 DNA reads as TGTGCCAGCAGCTCGACAGGACAGGGCCAAGAGACCCAGTACTTC. Its protein product is CASSSTGQGQETQYF. Filled out from reference TRBV7-9 and TRBJ2-5, the complete variable domain reads DTGVSQNPRHKITKRGQNVTFRCDPISEHNRLYWYRQTLGQGPEFLTYFQNEAQLEKSRLLSDRFSAERPKGSFSTLEIQRTEQGDSAMYLCASSSTGQGQETQYFGPGTRLLVL.

This clone was detected once. V is TRBV6-5 and J is TRBJ2-3; D is ambiguous. This CDR3 has 14 residues. V lost 6 bases to trimming and J lost 0 bases, with 10 bases between them. Germline lookup yields CDR1 MNHEY and CDR2 SVGAGI. The CDR3 coding sequence is TGTGCCAGCAGCCTCTCTCTCAGCACAGATACGCAGTATTTT. Amino acid sequence: CASSLSLSTDTQYF.

The rearrangement links TRBV7-7 to TRBJ2-5; the match to TRBD2 covers 10 bases. Germline lookup yields CDR1 SSHAT and CDR2 FNYEAQ (reference sequence). This CDR3 spans 14 amino acids. Germline trimming cut 3 bases from V and 3 bases from J; bases unmatched to any gene: 1. The CDR3 coding sequence is TGTGCCAGCAGCTTTGGACTAGCGGAAGAGACCCAGTACTTC. Residues: CASSFGLAEETQYF.

This chain links TRBV28 with TRBJ1-5; 7 bases match TRBD1. Germline V gene data show CDR1 as MDHEN and CDR2 as SYDVKM. Trimming took 6 bases from V and 0 from J; bases not matched to a gene: 5. The CDR3 runs 15 residues. The CDR3 loop reads CASSPGQYSNQPQHF. The CDR3, as DNA: TGTGCCAGCAGCCCGGGACAGTATAGCAATCAGCCCCAGCATTTT.

CDR3 amino acids: CAWNQDRYYEQYF. The DNA for the CDR3 is TGTGCCTGGAACCAGGACCGATACTACGAGCAGTACTTC. The chain carries TRBV30 and TRBJ2-7; D ambiguous. CDR1 and CDR2 from the germline V gene are GTSNPN and SVGIG (reference sequence). The V gene lost 4 bases and the J gene lost 3 bases, with 13 bases spanning the gap. The CDR3 extends over 13 amino acids.

This clone was counted only a few times. The gene calls are TRBV28 and TRBJ1-5; 8 nucleotides agree with TRBD1. The CDR3 extends over 14 amino acids. The trim removed 4 bases at V and 6 bases at J, leaving 5 bases unmatched. Germline values: CDR1 MDHEN, CDR2 SYDVKM. This CDR3 is CASSSGGGGQPQHF. CDR3 nucleotides: TGTGCCAGCAGTTCAGGGGGCGGGGGTCAGCCCCAGCATTTT.

This clone showed up just a few times. The rearrangement uses TRBV5-1 and TRBJ2-2; D remains ambiguous. Trimming pared 0 bases from V and 3 bases from J, leaving 3 bases between. The CDR3 totals 13 residues. CDR1 and CDR2 from the germline V gene are SGHRS and YFSETQ. CDR3 in DNA: TGCGCCAGCAGCTTGGACCACACCGGGGAGCTGTTTTTT. Translating gives CASSLDHTGELFF.